Here is one TCR beta chain with its context. Its antigen is undetermined. Gene and germline names: mouse. The read ends 4 residues early relative to the CDR3; the germline J gene fills the gap. Germline V gene lookup returns CDR1 LGHNA and CDR2 YNLKQL (reference sequence). This CDR3 is built from 14 residues. The record originates from a study of CD8+ T cells in alopecia areata. Study-wide context: Grafted skin came from C3H/HeJ donors with spontaneous alopecia (about 6-12 months old) and was placed on roughly 7-11-week-old female C3H/HeJ mice. Notes on the study in general: Among patients, TCR sharing was less clear than in mice, a difference possibly due in part to HLA diversity in the patient population.

It was cDNA, reverse transcribed from extracted RNA, that served as the sequencing template. Profiled with immunoSEQ multiplex PCR; TCRdb holds only in-frame clones, not every one. In total the sample includes 250,000 or so clones, none of them seen once. After pooling, cutaneous lymph node cells were sorted with CD4, CD8alpha, NKG2D, NKG2ACE and other markers. The clonotype was recovered from a C3H/HeJ mouse with alopecia areata. MHC haplotype of the strain: H2-k. The chain is built from TRBV5 and TRBJ2-1; TRBD2 agrees at 12 bases. What was sequenced was CD4+ T cells sorted from a lymph node. CDR3 sequence: CASSQGLGGPEQFF. CDR3 DNA, as far as it was read: TGTGCCAGCAGCCAAGGACTGGGGGGGCCT.